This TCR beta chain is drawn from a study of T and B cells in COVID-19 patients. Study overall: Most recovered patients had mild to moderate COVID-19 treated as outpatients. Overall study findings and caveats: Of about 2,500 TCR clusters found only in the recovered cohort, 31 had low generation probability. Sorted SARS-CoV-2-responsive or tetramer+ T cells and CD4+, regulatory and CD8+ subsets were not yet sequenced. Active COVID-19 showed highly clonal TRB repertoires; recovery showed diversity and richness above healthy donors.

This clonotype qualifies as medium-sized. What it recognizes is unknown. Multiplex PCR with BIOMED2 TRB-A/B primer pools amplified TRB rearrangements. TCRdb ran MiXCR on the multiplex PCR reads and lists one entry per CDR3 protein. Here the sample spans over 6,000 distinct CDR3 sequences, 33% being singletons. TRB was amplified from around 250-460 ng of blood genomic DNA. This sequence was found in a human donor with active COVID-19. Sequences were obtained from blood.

In DNA, the CDR3 is TGTGCCAGCAGTCCCCTTGACAGGGGGAGCAATCAGCCCCAGCATTTT. Translation: CASSPLDRGSNQPQHF. V is TRBV27 and J is TRBJ1-5; 9 bases map to TRBD1. This CDR3 contains 16 residues. The ends lost 5 bases at V and 1 base at J; junction bases unmatched: 6. Germline CDR1 is MNHEY and CDR2 is SMNVEV (reference sequence).